Below, 26 T cell receptor beta chains from the same sample are listed, as sequenced in a study of glioma-infiltrating T cells after dendritic cell vaccination (dated by TCRdb to the mid-2010s). The library came from the immunoSEQ multiplex PCR assay. TCRdb carries this immuneACCESS record with in-frame sequences only. Its versions omit some clonotypes, under half of them owing to an unresolved V gene in the studies checked, with the rest unexplained. The sample profile shows about 24,000 clones; just under 90% of them were found once. Roughly 2.9% of the sample is held by the ten biggest clonotypes. Per the publication, the time point label means: after dendritic cell vaccination, including at tumor progression/relapse. This sample comprised blood, obtained after dendritic cell vaccination. These receptors were taken from a human donor with glioblastoma.

This rearrangement joins TRBV18 to TRBJ2-3; the D gene is possibly TRBD2 (6 bases). From germline, CDR1 is KGHSH and CDR2 LQKENI. Trimming took off 2 bases at V and 0 bases at J, with 12 bases between the two ends. This CDR3 comprises 16 residues. Here the CDR3 reads CASSPRRGISTDTQYF. The CDR3 nucleotides are TGTGCCAGCTCACCAAGGCGGGGCATAAGCACAGATACGCAGTATTTT. Full variable domain (remainder filled in from reference TRBV18 and TRBJ2-3): NAGVMQNPRHLVRRRGQEARLRCSPMKGHSHVYWYRQLPEEGLKFMVYLQKENIIDESGMPKERFSAEFPKEGPSILRIQQVVRGDSAAYFCASSPRRGISTDTQYFGPGTRLTVL.

This chain joins TRBV7-2 and TRBJ2-3, with 13 bases aligning to TRBD2. Trimming cost V 5 bases and J 6 bases; bases outside gene matches: 2. The CDR3 runs to 14 residues. Looked up from germline, CDR1 is SGHTA and CDR2 is FQGNSA. The CDR3 region is CASSPTSGGDTQYF. The CDR3 nucleotides are TGTGCCAGCAGCCCGACTAGCGGGGGGGATACGCAGTATTTT.

The chain recombines TRBV2 with TRBJ2-5; unclear D gene. The V and J ends lost 7 bases and 1 base respectively, with 7 bases between them. The CDR3 runs 12 residues. Germline V gene data show CDR1 as SNHLY and CDR2 as FYNNEI. The CDR3 bases are TGTGCCAGCAATAAACTCCAAGAGACCCAGTACTTC. It specifies CASNKLQETQYF.

CDR3 protein: CASSLGDRVVGYTF. CDR3 sequence (DNA): TGCGCCAGCAGCTTGGGGGACAGGGTGGTTGGCTACACCTTC. The chain uses TRBV5-1 and TRBJ1-2; 9 bases are a match to TRBD1. Trimming at V came to 0 bases and at J to 7 bases, leaving 4 bases not matched to a gene. CDR3 length: 14 residues. Germline V CDR1 and CDR2: SGHRS, YFSETQ.

The chain has TRBV25-1 and TRBJ1-2; 8 positions agree with TRBD1. V was clipped by 3 bases and J by 3 bases; unmatched bases: 3. The CDR3 has 14 residues. Germline assignment: CDR1 MGHDK and CDR2 SYGVNS. The CDR3 nucleotides are TGTGCCAGCAGTGAGACAGGGGTCTACTATGGCTACACCTTC. This gives the protein CASSETGVYYGYTF.

This chain links TRBV6-6 with TRBJ2-2, with D perhaps TRBD1 (5 bases). CDR1 is MNHNY and CDR2 is SVGAGI in the germline V gene (reference sequence). The CDR3 has 12 residues. V shed 7 bases and J shed 3 bases, with 6 bases lying between them. CDR3 residues: CASTGYTGELFF. The CDR3 coding sequence is TGTGCCAGCACAGGGTACACCGGGGAGCTGTTTTTT.

The chain has TRBV4-1 and TRBJ1-1; 7 bases line up with TRBD1. The J segment lost 4 bases and the V segment lost 6 bases, leaving 14 bases of the junction unmatched. This CDR3 is 16 amino acids long. Germline CDR1 and CDR2: MGHRA and YSYEKL. This chain's CDR3 is CASRQPRQGSSTEAFF. The CDR3 DNA is TGCGCCAGCAGACAACCGAGACAGGGATCGAGCACTGAAGCTTTCTTT.

The J gene is TRBJ2-7, the V gene TRBV4-1; TRBD2 agrees at 9 bases. Germline assignment: CDR1 MGHRA and CDR2 YSYEKL. The CDR3 is 17 residues long. Trimming cost V 2 bases and J 1 base; bases outside gene matches: 9. In nucleotides, the CDR3 is TGCGCCAGCAGCCAACCCGCGGGCGGGGGGGGATCCTACGAGCAGTACTTC. It encodes CASSQPAGGGGSYEQYF.

This chain uses TRBV6-6 with TRBJ2-5; 9 bases are shared with TRBD1. The CDR3 length is 15 residues. V was pared by 6 bases and J by 3 bases, with 8 bases of the junction left unmatched. CDR1 MNHNY and CDR2 SVGAGI come from the germline V gene (reference sequence). DNA for the CDR3: TGTGCCAGCAGACAGGGACAGGGTGAAGAAGAGACCCAGTACTTC. Translated: CASRQGQGEEETQYF.

This chain links TRBV14 with TRBJ2-3; possibly TRBD2 for D (6 bases). The CDR3 covers 15 residues. The germline V gene encodes CDR1 SGHDN and CDR2 FVKESK. V lost 3 bases and J lost 5, with 15 bases in between. Here the CDR3 reads CASSQGAGYGDTQYF. The CDR3 DNA follows: TGTGCCAGCAGCCAGGGTGCGGGGTACGGAGATACGCAGTATTTT.

The chain has TRBV19 and TRBJ2-4; possibly TRBD2 for D (5 bases). This CDR3 has 14 residues. Trimming stripped 6 bases from V and 8 bases from J, with 17 bases between. Germline V gene data show CDR1 as LNHDA and CDR2 as SQIVND (reference sequence). CDR3 coding DNA: TGTGCCAGTAGGATGGGTCGCGAGAGGGACATTCAGTACTTC. This sequence encodes CASRMGRERDIQYF.

This rearrangement joins TRBV5-1 to TRBJ1-2, with 8 bases lining up with TRBD1. The trim removed 0 bases at V and 8 bases at J, leaving 9 bases unmatched. This CDR3 is built from 15 residues. Germline CDR1 SGHRS, CDR2 YFSETQ. CDR3 coding DNA: TGCGCCAGCAGCTTGGATGGTGGACAGGGTGCAGGCTACACCTTC. This translates into CASSLDGGQGAGYTF.

The chain couples TRBV2 to TRBJ2-6, with a possible D match to TRBD2 (5 bases). Germline CDR1 and CDR2: SNHLY and FYNNEI. The CDR3 sequence is 22 residues long. The V and J ends lost 4 bases and 0 bases respectively, with 28 bases between them. This CDR3 reads CASSGMGNRTVRLHSGANVLTF. The CDR3 DNA is TGTGCCAGCAGTGGGATGGGAAACCGAACGGTCAGACTACACTCTGGGGCCAACGTCCTGACTTTC.

The V call is TRBV7-6, the J call TRBJ2-7; 8 bases are shared with TRBD1. J lost 6 bases, V lost 1 base, and 2 bases had no gene match. This CDR3 is 13 amino acids long. Germline loops: CDR1 SGHVS, CDR2 FNYEAQ. The CDR3 bases are TGTGCCAGCAGCTTAGGCGGACAGGGCGAGCAGTACTTC. It translates to CASSLGGQGEQYF. Full variable domain (outside the CDR3, taken from reference TRBV7-6 and TRBJ2-7): GAGVSQSPRYKVTKRGQDVALRCDPISGHVSLYWYRQALGQGPEFLTYFNYEAQQDKSGLPNDRFSAERPEGSISTLTIQRTEQRDSAMYRCASSLGGQGEQYFGPGTRLTVT.

The CDR3 DNA reads TGTGCCAGCAGCTCGGGGGACAGCTCCTACGAGCAGTACTTC. Protein product: CASSSGDSSYEQYF. The gene calls are TRBV5-4 and TRBJ2-5, with TRBD1 as a possible D gene (7 bases). The J call is in doubt because the DNA end fits TRBJ2-7 better. Per germline, CDR1 SGHNT and CDR2 YYREEE (reference sequence). This CDR3 is 14 amino acids long.

The chain carries TRBV5-4 and TRBJ1-2, with 7 nucleotides matching TRBD1. With 0 bases clipped from V and 4 bases from J, the junction kept 3 bases outside the gene matches. Per germline, CDR1 SGHNT and CDR2 YYREEE (reference sequence). The CDR3 loop spans 14 amino acids. Here the CDR3 reads CASSLAGQPYGYTF. The CDR3, as DNA: TGTGCCAGCAGCTTGGCGGGACAGCCCTATGGCTACACCTTC.

The chain carries TRBV18 and TRBJ2-3; TRBD2 matches at 15 bases. CDR1 is KGHSH, CDR2 LQKENI, per germline. There are 18 residues in the CDR3. V trimming: 1 base; J trimming: 5 bases; junction bases outside the gene matches: 7. CDR3: CASSPQEGLAGGRDTQYF. CDR3 sequence (DNA): TGTGCCAGCTCACCACAGGAGGGACTAGCGGGGGGAAGAGATACGCAGTATTTT.

The chain joins TRBV18 to TRBJ1-2, with D hard to call. The V end lost 7 bases, the J end lost 2 bases, and 14 bases lay between the germline ends. CDR3 length: 14 residues. Germline-derived CDR1 and CDR2 are KGHSH and LQKENI. The CDR3 DNA sequence: TGTGCCAGCTTAGGACCGGGGAGGAACTATGGCTACACCTTC. Translated, it gives CASLGPGRNYGYTF. Using reference TRBV18 and TRBJ1-2 for the parts outside the CDR3, the full variable domain is NAGVMQNPRHLVRRRGQEARLRCSPMKGHSHVYWYRQLPEEGLKFMVYLQKENIIDESGMPKERFSAEFPKEGPSILRIQQVVRGDSAAYFCASLGPGRNYGYTFGSGTRLTVV.

This clone was seen once. V is TRBV7-2 and J is TRBJ2-7; the match to TRBD1 covers 10 bases. The ends lost 5 bases at V and 2 bases at J; junction bases unmatched: 3. The CDR3 is made up of 14 amino acids. Per the germline V gene, CDR1 is SGHTA and CDR2 is FQGNSA. CDR3 sequence reads: CASSRGQGPYEQYF. The CDR3 DNA reads TGTGCCAGCAGCAGGGGACAGGGGCCCTACGAGCAGTACTTC.

The rearrangement joins TRBV7-9 to TRBJ2-7; perhaps TRBD1 as D (6 bases). Between the trimmed V and J ends, which lost 4 bases and 2 bases, there was a span of 9 bases. CDR1 is SEHNR and CDR2 is FQNEAQ in the germline V gene (reference sequence). CDR3 size: 13 residues. CDR3: CASSSGQPYEQYF. The CDR3 nucleotides are TGTGCCAGCAGCTCAGGACAGCCCTACGAGCAGTACTTC.

V gene TRBV7-9 combines with J gene TRBJ2-7; 9 positions match TRBD2. V lost 5 bases to trimming and J lost 4 bases; unmatched junction nucleotides: 9. The length of the CDR3 is 15 residues. Germline loops: CDR1 SEHNR, CDR2 FQNEAQ (reference sequence). Here the CDR3 DNA reads TGTGCCAGCAGCGCTGCTAGCGGGGTATTATACGAGCAGTACTTC. Translation: CASSAASGVLYEQYF.

This rearrangement joins TRBV5-6 to TRBJ2-1; D gene uncertain. CDR1 and CDR2 (germline): SGHDT, YYEEEE. The CDR3 runs to 12 residues. Trimming cost V 4 bases and J 6 bases, with 8 bases left between them. CDR3 loop: CASSPPTNEQFF. CDR3 sequence (DNA): TGTGCCAGCAGCCCCCCTACCAATGAGCAGTTCTTC.

V is TRBV6-1 and J is TRBJ2-7; D is uncertain. Germline assignment: CDR1 MNHNS and CDR2 SASEGT. Trimming took 2 bases from V and 7 from J, leaving 21 bases between them. The CDR3 sequence is 16 residues long. DNA of the CDR3: TGTGCCAGCAGTGAACCATCACGCTCCCGAGTATCGGAGCAGTACTTC. Encoded protein: CASSEPSRSRVSEQYF.

The gene calls are TRBV10-1 and TRBJ2-1, with 9 bases aligning to TRBD2. CDR3 size: 13 residues. Germline V gives CDR1 WNHNN, CDR2 SYGVQD (reference sequence). With V trimmed by 8 bases and J by 3 bases, 2 bases remained unmatched. CDR3 sequence (DNA): TGCGCCAGCTCTAGCGGGGTCTACAATGAGCAGTTCTTC. It translates to CASSSGVYNEQFF.

The chain uses TRBV12-2 and TRBJ1-1; TRBD1, the D gene given by the table, was not confirmed from the DNA. TRBV12-2 is a pseudogene segment. CDR3 length equals 16 residues. For the CDR3, the DNA is TGTGCAAGTCGCTTAAACAGGGGGCAGGTGAACACTGAAGCTTTCTTT. Protein sequence: CASRLNRGQVNTEAFF.

This rearrangement joins TRBV7-9 to TRBJ1-4, with TRBD1 identical over 7 bases. This CDR3 comprises 15 residues. In germline, CDR1 is SEHNR, CDR2 FQNEAQ (reference sequence). V shed 2 bases and J 8 bases; nucleotides not matched to a gene: 8. The CDR3 sequence: CASSLSRQGYEKLFF. The CDR3 coding sequence is TGTGCCAGCAGCTTATCTCGACAGGGCTACGAAAAACTGTTTTTT.